This TCR beta chain originates from a study of T-cell reconstitution after alpha-beta-depleted transplantation in children. The CDR3 sequence is 17 residues long. With 7 bases clipped from V and 6 bases from J, the junction kept 17 bases outside the gene matches. Study results and caveats: Surviving recipient cells, namely T cells and thymic progenitors, were the source of high day-60 TCRbeta diversity in some patients. It was newly produced T cells that mostly accounted for T-cell counts and diversity one year after transplant. Several hundred rapidly expanded clones from non-depleted graft cells reportedly supplied alpha-beta T cells about two months post-transplant.

Unique molecular identifiers were incorporated when the TCRbeta library was constructed. TCRdb re-derived calls from the PCR reads in MiXCR, one entry per CDR3 protein. Among about 230,000 distinct CDR3 sequences listed, approximately 10% were seen once. This clonotype appeared many times. As yet, its antigen is unknown. The chain recombines TRBV12-3 or TRBV12-4 with TRBJ2-1, with 8 bases fitting TRBD2. Source: PBMCs, taken before TCRalphabeta/CD19-depleted stem cell transplant. The TCR sequence derives from a child under two years old with acute myeloid leukemia, due to receive a stem cell transplant. CDR3: CASTAAGGLILSNEQFF. CDR3 DNA: TGTGCCAGCACCGCCGCGGGGGGTCTAATATTAAGCAATGAGCAGTTCTTC.